The clone carrying this TCR beta chain was found a few times. The antigen remains unidentified. A much larger clone sits a single nucleotide away, making a read error possible. The cDNA was produced through 5'RACE with 10-nucleotide random UMIs. A single record per CDR3 protein comes from TCRdb applying MiXCR to the 5' RACE reads. This table has around 70,000 distinct CDR3 sequences, roughly 5.5% appearing once. This record belongs to a study of neurological immune-mediated disorders. Study-wide results and limits: Phylogenetic grouping assigned the repertoires of 18 of 34 multiple sclerosis patients to one related-CDR3 cluster, which constitutes a possible signature.

The CDR3 is made up of 16 amino acids. V was shortened by 4 bases and J by 6 bases, with 21 bases between the two germline ends. Germline assignment: CDR1 SGHRS and CDR2 YFSETQ. The clonotype comes from a man between 18 and 29 years old with multiple sclerosis. V gene TRBV5-1 combines with J gene TRBJ2-3; either TRBD1 or TRBD2 may fit D (5 bases each). Sequencing was performed on PBMCs. The CDR3 sequence: CASSTAIPGKGDTQYF. The CDR3 DNA reads as TGCGCCAGCAGCACAGCTATTCCGGGAAAGGGGGATACGCAGTATTTT.